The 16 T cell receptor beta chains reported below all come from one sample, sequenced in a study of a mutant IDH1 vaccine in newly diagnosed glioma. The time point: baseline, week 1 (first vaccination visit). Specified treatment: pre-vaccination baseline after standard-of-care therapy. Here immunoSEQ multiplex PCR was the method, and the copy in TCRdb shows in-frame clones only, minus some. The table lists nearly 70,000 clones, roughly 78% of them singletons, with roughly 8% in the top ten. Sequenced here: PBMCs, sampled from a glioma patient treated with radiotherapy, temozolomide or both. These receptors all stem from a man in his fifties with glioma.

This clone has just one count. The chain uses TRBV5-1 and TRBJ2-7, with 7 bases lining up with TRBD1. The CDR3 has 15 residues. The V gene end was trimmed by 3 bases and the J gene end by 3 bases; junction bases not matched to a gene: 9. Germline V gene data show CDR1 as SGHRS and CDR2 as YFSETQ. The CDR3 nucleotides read TGCGCCAGCAGCTCTATAACCACAGGGGTCTACGAGCAGTACTTC. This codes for CASSSITTGVYEQYF.

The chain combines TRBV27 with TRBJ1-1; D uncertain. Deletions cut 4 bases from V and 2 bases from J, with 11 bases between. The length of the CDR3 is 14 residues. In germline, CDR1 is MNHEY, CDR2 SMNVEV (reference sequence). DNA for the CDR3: TGTGCCAGCAGTTCCAGACACCTAAACACTGAAGCTTTCTTT. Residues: CASSSRHLNTEAFF.

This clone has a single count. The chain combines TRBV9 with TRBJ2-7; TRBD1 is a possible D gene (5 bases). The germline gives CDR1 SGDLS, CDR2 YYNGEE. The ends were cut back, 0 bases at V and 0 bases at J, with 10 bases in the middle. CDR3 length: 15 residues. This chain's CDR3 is CASSVGGSTSYEQYF. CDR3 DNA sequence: TGTGCCAGCAGCGTAGGGGGCTCAACCTCCTACGAGCAGTACTTC.

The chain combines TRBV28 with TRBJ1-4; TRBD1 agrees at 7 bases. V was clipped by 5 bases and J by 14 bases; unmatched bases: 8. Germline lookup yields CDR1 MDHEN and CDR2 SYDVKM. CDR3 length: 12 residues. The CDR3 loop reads CASSLPGGSLFF. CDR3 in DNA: TGTGCCAGCAGTCTCCCAGGGGGTAGCCTGTTTTTT.

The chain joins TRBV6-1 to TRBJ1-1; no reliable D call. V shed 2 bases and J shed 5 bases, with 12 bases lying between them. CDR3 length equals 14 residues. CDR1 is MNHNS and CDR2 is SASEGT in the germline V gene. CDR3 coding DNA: TGTGCCAGCAGTGAAAACGGTTTCATGACTGAAGCTTTCTTT. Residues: CASSENGFMTEAFF.

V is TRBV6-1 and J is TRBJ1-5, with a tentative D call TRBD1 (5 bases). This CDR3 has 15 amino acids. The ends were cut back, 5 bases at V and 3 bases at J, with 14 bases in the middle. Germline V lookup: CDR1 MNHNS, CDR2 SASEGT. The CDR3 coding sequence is TGTGCCAGCAGTAGCCGGGGCAGGGTCAATCAGCCCCAGCATTTT. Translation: CASSSRGRVNQPQHF.

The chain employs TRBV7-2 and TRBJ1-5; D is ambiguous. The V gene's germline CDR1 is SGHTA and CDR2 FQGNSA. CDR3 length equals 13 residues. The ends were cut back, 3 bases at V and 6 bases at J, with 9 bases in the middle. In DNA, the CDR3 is TGTGCCAGCAGCTTGTTGGGAGGTCAGCCCCAGCATTTT. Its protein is CASSLLGGQPQHF. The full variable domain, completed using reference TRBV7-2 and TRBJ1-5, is GAGVSQSPSNKVTEKGKDVELRCDPISGHTALYWYRQSLGQGLEFLIYFQGNSAPDKSGLPSDRFSAERTGGSVSTLTIQRTQQEDSAVYLCASSLLGGQPQHFGDGTRLSIL.

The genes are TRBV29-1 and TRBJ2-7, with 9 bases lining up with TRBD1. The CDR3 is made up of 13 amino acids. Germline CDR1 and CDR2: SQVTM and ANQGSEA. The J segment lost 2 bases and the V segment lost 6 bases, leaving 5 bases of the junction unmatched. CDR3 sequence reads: CSVGDRATYEQYF. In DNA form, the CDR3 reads TGCAGCGTCGGGGACAGGGCAACCTACGAGCAGTACTTC.

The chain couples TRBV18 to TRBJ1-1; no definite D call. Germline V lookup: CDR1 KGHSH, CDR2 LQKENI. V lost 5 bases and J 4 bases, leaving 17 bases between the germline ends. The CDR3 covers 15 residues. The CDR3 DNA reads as TGTGCCAGCTCAGCGCCTGGAATAACGATCACTGAAGCTTTCTTT. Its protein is CASSAPGITITEAFF.

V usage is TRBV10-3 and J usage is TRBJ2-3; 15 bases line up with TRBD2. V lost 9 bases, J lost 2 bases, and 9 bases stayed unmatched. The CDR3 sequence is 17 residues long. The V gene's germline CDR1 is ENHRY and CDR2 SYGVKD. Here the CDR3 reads CAIWTSGGGFYTDTQYF. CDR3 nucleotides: TGTGCCATATGGACTAGCGGGGGGGGCTTCTACACAGATACGCAGTATTTT.

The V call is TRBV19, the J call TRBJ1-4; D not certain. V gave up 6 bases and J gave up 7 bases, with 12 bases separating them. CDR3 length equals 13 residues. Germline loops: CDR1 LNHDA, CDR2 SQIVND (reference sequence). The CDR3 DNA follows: TGTGCCAGTAGGACTTGGGATGGTGAAAAACTGTTTTTT. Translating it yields CASRTWDGEKLFF. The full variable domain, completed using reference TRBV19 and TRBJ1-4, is DGGITQSPKYLFRKEGQNVTLSCEQNLNHDAMYWYRQDPGQGLRLIYYSQIVNDFQKGDIAEGYSVSREKKESFPLTVTSAQKNPTAFYLCASRTWDGEKLFFGSGTQLSVL.

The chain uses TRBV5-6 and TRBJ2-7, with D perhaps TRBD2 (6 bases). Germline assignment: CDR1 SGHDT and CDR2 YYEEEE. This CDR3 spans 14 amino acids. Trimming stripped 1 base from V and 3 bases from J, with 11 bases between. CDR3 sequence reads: CASSLYGGGYEQYF. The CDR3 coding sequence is TGTGCCAGCAGCTTGTACGGGGGTGGCTACGAGCAGTACTTC.

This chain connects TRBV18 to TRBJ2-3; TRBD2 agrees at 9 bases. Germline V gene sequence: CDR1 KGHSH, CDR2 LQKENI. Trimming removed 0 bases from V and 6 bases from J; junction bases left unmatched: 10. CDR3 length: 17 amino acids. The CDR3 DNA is TGTGCCAGCTCACCACCTGGGGCTAGCGGGGACGTGGATACGCAGTATTTT. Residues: CASSPPGASGDVDTQYF.

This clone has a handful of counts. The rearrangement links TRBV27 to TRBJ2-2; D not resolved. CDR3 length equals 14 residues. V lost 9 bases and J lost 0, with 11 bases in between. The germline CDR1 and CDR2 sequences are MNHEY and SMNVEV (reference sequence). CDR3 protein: CASSPYTNTGELFF. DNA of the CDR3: TGTGCCAGTAGCCCGTATACGAACACCGGGGAGCTGTTTTTT.

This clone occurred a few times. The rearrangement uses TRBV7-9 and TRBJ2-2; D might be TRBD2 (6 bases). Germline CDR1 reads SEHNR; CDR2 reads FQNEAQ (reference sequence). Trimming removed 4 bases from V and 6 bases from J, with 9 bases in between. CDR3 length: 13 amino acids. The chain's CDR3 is CASSWGGAGELFF. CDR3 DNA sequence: TGTGCCAGCAGCTGGGGAGGCGCCGGGGAGCTGTTTTTT.

CDR3: CASRSLGGHGYTF. CDR3 coding DNA: TGTGCCAGCAGATCGCTGGGGGGGCATGGCTACACCTTC. The chain combines TRBV6-6 with TRBJ1-2, with D tentatively TRBD1 (6 bases). This CDR3 region has 13 residues. Between the trimmed V and J ends, which lost 6 bases and 6 bases, there was a span of 14 bases. The germline CDR1 and CDR2 sequences are MNHNY and SVGAGI (reference sequence).